This is a list of T cell receptor beta chains from one sample in a study of identical twins. Via MiXCR, TCRdb re-called the 5' RACE reads, giving one row per CDR3 protein. The sample contains 400,000 to 550,000 distinct CDR3 sequences, 20% to 30% of which appear only once. In addition, the sample was reused for a study of T cells expressing NK-cell markers.

Sequencing was done on a sample of CD4+ T cells sorted from blood. These receptors came from a woman aged 18-29 years in good health. Each CDR3 is given with its conserved first and last residue. Fields, in order: CDR3 length, clone size, J gene, D gene, V gene, CDR3 protein, CDR3 DNA. The D gene is left open where the match is weak. Size is omitted from some rows. Given values are once, few, many or a class for expanded clones.

len: 15; abundance: few; j_gene: TRBJ1-1; d_gene: -; v_gene: TRBV9; CDR3aa: CASSVEPIEDTEAFF; CDR3nt: TGTGCCAGCAGCGTAGAACCGATTGAGGACACTGAAGCTTTCTTT
len: 13; abundance: -; j_gene: TRBJ2-7; d_gene: TRBD2; v_gene: TRBV3-1; CDR3aa: CASSRGTSYEQYF; CDR3nt: TGTGCCAGCAGCCGCGGGACTAGCTACGAGCAGTACTTC
len: 14; abundance: few; j_gene: TRBJ1-5; d_gene: -; v_gene: TRBV12-3/TRBV12-4; CDR3aa: CASSPRQANQPQHF; CDR3nt: TGTGCCAGCAGCCCTAGACAGGCCAATCAGCCCCAGCATTTT
len: 14; abundance: -; j_gene: TRBJ2-1; d_gene: -; v_gene: TRBV5-1; CDR3aa: CASSLRTQDNEQFF; CDR3nt: TGCGCCAGCAGCCTACGGACCCAAGACAATGAGCAGTTCTTC
len: 12; abundance: few; j_gene: TRBJ2-3; d_gene: TRBD2; v_gene: TRBV29-1; CDR3aa: CSIRTPGGTQYF; CDR3nt: TGCAGCATAAGGACTCCGGGGGGTACGCAGTATTTT
len: 13; abundance: -; j_gene: TRBJ2-7; d_gene: -; v_gene: TRBV5-1; CDR3aa: CASSYGVGDEQYF; CDR3nt: TGCGCCAGCAGCTATGGGGTCGGCGACGAGCAGTACTTC
len: 14; abundance: few; j_gene: TRBJ2-2; d_gene: -; v_gene: TRBV7-2; CDR3aa: CASSHSRGAGELFF; CDR3nt: TGTGCCAGCAGCCATAGCAGGGGGGCCGGGGAGCTGTTTTTT
len: 14; abundance: -; j_gene: TRBJ1-1; d_gene: -; v_gene: TRBV3-1; CDR3aa: CASSQPWGNTEAFF; CDR3nt: TGTGCCAGCAGCCAACCGTGGGGTAACACTGAAGCTTTCTTT
len: 16; abundance: -; j_gene: TRBJ2-5; d_gene: -; v_gene: TRBV5-1; CDR3aa: CASSLQSGLRQETQYF; CDR3nt: TGCGCCAGCAGCCTCCAATCAGGCCTCAGGCAAGAGACCCAGTACTTC
len: 15; abundance: few; j_gene: TRBJ2-5; d_gene: TRBD2; v_gene: TRBV7-9; CDR3aa: CASSFKRDVRETQYF; CDR3nt: TGTGCCAGCAGCTTCAAGCGGGACGTGAGGGAGACCCAGTACTTC
len: 10; abundance: -; j_gene: TRBJ1-1; d_gene: -; v_gene: TRBV29-1; CDR3aa: CSVAYTEAFF; CDR3nt: TGCAGCGTTGCGTACACTGAAGCTTTCTTT
len: 13; abundance: -; j_gene: TRBJ2-1; d_gene: -; v_gene: TRBV6-1; CDR3aa: CASRMGGSNEQFF; CDR3nt: TGTGCCAGCAGGATGGGGGGCTCCAATGAGCAGTTCTTC
len: 14; abundance: few; j_gene: TRBJ1-1; d_gene: TRBD1; v_gene: TRBV5-1; CDR3aa: CASSLGDRVTEAFF; CDR3nt: TGCGCCAGCAGCTTGGGGGACAGGGTAACTGAAGCTTTCTTT
len: 15; abundance: -; j_gene: TRBJ2-2; d_gene: TRBD2; v_gene: TRBV7-2; CDR3aa: CASSGLAGGPGELFF; CDR3nt: TGTGCCAGCAGCGGACTAGCGGGAGGACCCGGGGAGCTGTTTTTT
len: 15; abundance: -; j_gene: TRBJ2-7; d_gene: -; v_gene: TRBV12-3/TRBV12-4; CDR3aa: CASRGFDSLAYEQYF; CDR3nt: TGTGCCAGCAGGGGTTTTGACTCCCTTGCCTACGAGCAGTACTTC
len: 14; abundance: -; j_gene: TRBJ2-2; d_gene: -; v_gene: TRBV5-1; CDR3aa: CASKVPGDTGELFF; CDR3nt: TGCGCCAGCAAGGTTCCAGGGGACACCGGGGAGCTGTTTTTT
len: 8; abundance: -; j_gene: TRBJ2-1; d_gene: -; v_gene: TRBV12-3/TRBV12-4; CDR3aa: CAVSPQFF; CDR3nt: TGTGCCGTCTCCCCGCAGTTCTTC
len: 13; abundance: -; j_gene: TRBJ2-1; d_gene: TRBD2; v_gene: TRBV5-1; CDR3aa: CASREAGGGEQFF; CDR3nt: TGCGCCAGCAGAGAGGCCGGGGGGGGTGAGCAGTTCTTC
len: 15; abundance: few; j_gene: TRBJ2-7; d_gene: -; v_gene: TRBV9; CDR3aa: CASSVEAYSSYEQYF; CDR3nt: TGTGCCAGCAGCGTAGAAGCATACAGCTCCTACGAGCAGTACTTC
len: 15; abundance: -; j_gene: TRBJ1-2; d_gene: TRBD1; v_gene: TRBV25-1; CDR3aa: CASSEGAGTGEGYTF; CDR3nt: TGTGCCAGCAGTGAGGGGGCCGGGACAGGGGAAGGCTACACCTTC
len: 14; abundance: -; j_gene: TRBJ2-6; d_gene: -; v_gene: TRBV5-1; CDR3aa: CASSWDVGANVLTF; CDR3nt: TGCGCCAGCAGCTGGGACGTCGGGGCCAACGTCCTGACTTTC
len: 13; abundance: few; j_gene: TRBJ2-7; d_gene: -; v_gene: TRBV7-2; CDR3aa: CASSKWGPYEQYF; CDR3nt: TGTGCCAGCAGCAAATGGGGTCCCTACGAGCAGTACTTC
len: 16; abundance: -; j_gene: TRBJ2-5; d_gene: TRBD2; v_gene: TRBV5-5; CDR3aa: CASSLLLAGGQETQYF; CDR3nt: TGTGCCAGCAGCTTATTGCTAGCGGGGGGCCAAGAGACCCAGTACTTC
len: 15; abundance: -; j_gene: TRBJ2-5; d_gene: -; v_gene: TRBV7-2; CDR3aa: CASSLARERGETQYF; CDR3nt: TGTGCCAGCAGCTTAGCCCGGGAAAGGGGAGAGACCCAGTACTTC